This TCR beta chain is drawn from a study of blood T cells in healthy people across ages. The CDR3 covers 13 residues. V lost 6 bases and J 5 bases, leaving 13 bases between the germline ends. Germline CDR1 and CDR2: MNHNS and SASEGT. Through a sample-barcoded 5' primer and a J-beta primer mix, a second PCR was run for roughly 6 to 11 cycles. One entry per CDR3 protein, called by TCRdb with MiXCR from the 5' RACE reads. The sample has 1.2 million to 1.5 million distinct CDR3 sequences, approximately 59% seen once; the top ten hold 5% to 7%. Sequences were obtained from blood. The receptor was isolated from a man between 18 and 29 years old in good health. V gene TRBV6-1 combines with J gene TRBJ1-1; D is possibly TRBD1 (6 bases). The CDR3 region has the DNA TGTGCCAGCAGACTGGACAGATGGACTGAAGCTTTCTTT. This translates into CASRLDRWTEAFF.